Below, 6 T cell receptor beta chains from the same sample are listed, as sequenced in a study of cytomegalovirus exposure and HLA in healthy donors. PCR primers comprised 60 Vbeta and 13 Jbeta primers. Assay: immunoSEQ multiplex PCR; the TCRdb copy retains only in-frame clones and omits some. The sample gives around 130,000 clones, around 78% of which show up once; over 1.5% is in the top ten. Sequencing was carried out using PBMCs. All receptors come from a woman aged 40 to 55 in good health and CMV-seronegative.

The chain recombines TRBV18 with TRBJ2-7; 9 bases line up with TRBD2. The CDR3 consists of 15 residues. In germline, CDR1 is KGHSH, CDR2 LQKENI. The J segment lost 5 bases and the V segment lost 2 bases, leaving 7 bases of the junction unmatched. DNA of the CDR3: TGTGCCAGCTCACCAGCCCTAGCGGGAATAGACGAGCAGTACTTC. Protein product: CASSPALAGIDEQYF.

The rearrangement joins TRBV7-3 to TRBJ2-5; possible D gene TRBD1, 5 bases. The end of the DNA is better explained by TRBJ2-7, so the J call may be wrong. Germline V gene data show CDR1 as SGHTA and CDR2 as FQGTGA. The CDR3 has 14 residues. The CDR3 reads CASSLTQDKSEQYF. Here the CDR3 DNA reads TGTGCCAGCAGCTTAACCCAGGACAAAAGCGAGCAGTACTTC.

The rearrangement links TRBV27 to TRBJ1-2, with TRBD1 matching over 8 bases. Germline V CDR1 and CDR2: MNHEY, SMNVEV (reference sequence). The length of the CDR3 is 13 residues. Unmatched junction bases numbered 4, after V lost 2 bases and J lost 8 bases. The CDR3 loop is CASSLQGAGGYTF. CDR3 sequence (DNA): TGTGCCAGCAGTTTACAGGGGGCGGGAGGCTACACCTTC.

The genes are TRBV9 and TRBJ2-7; TRBD2 is a possible D gene (6 bases). CDR1 is SGDLS and CDR2 is YYNGEE in the germline V gene. This CDR3 comprises 13 residues. Trimming shortened V by 3 bases and J by 7 bases, and 14 bases separated the two germline ends. The CDR3 DNA reads TGTGCCAGCAGCGCCGACCTGGGGAGGGAGCAGTACTTC. It yields the protein CASSADLGREQYF.

The CDR3 region is CASSIGGVLGTEAFF. The CDR3 coding sequence is TGTGCCAGTAGTATCGGGGGGGTCCTTGGCACTGAAGCTTTCTTT. The chain uses TRBV19 and TRBJ1-1; possibly TRBD1 for D (5 bases). The CDR3 is 15 residues long. V lost 3 bases and J 4 bases, leaving 15 bases between the germline ends. Per the germline V gene, CDR1 is LNHDA and CDR2 is SQIVND (reference sequence).

The chain recombines TRBV18 with TRBJ1-1; no clear D gene. Germline CDR1 is KGHSH and CDR2 is LQKENI. The CDR3 totals 15 residues. Trimming left V 2 bases short and J 1 base short, with 11 bases between. Here the CDR3 reads CASSPMGSKNTEAFF. As DNA, the CDR3 is TGTGCCAGCTCACCAATGGGCAGTAAGAACACTGAAGCTTTCTTT. Based on the CDR3 plus reference TRBV18 and TRBJ1-1, the full variable domain is NAGVMQNPRHLVRRRGQEARLRCSPMKGHSHVYWYRQLPEEGLKFMVYLQKENIIDESGMPKERFSAEFPKEGPSILRIQQVVRGDSAAYFCASSPMGSKNTEAFFGQGTRLTVV.